Presented here are 29 T cell receptor beta chains from one specimen sequenced in a study of T cell responses to AZD1222 COVID-19 vaccine. Method: immunoSEQ multiplex PCR; TCRdb's copy keeps in-frame clones and lacks some. The sample lists approximately 150,000 clones, 80% to 95% occurring once. Material: peripheral blood, obtained on day 0 of MenACWY control vaccination. The source of these receptors is an adult in good health.

This clone was picked up one time. This chain joins TRBV2 and TRBJ2-2; TRBD1 is a possible D gene (5 bases). From germline, CDR1 is SNHLY and CDR2 FYNNEI. V lost 7 bases to trimming and J lost 5 bases, with 17 bases between them. The CDR3 covers 15 residues. The CDR3 here is CASKGSRAETGELFF. CDR3 DNA sequence: TGTGCCAGCAAAGGAAGCAGGGCGGAGACCGGGGAGCTGTTTTTT.

The rearrangement uses TRBV6-1 and TRBJ2-1; TRBD2 is a possible D gene (5 bases). Per the germline V gene, CDR1 is MNHNS and CDR2 is SASEGT. V lost 6 bases, J lost 0 bases, and 12 bases lay in between. The CDR3 extends over 15 amino acids. The CDR3 DNA sequence: TGTGCCAGCAGGGCTCTAGCTCCCTCCTACAATGAGCAGTTCTTC. It specifies CASRALAPSYNEQFF.

The chain couples TRBV6-5 to TRBJ2-1; tentatively, D is TRBD1 (6 bases). Trimming stripped 3 bases from V and 5 bases from J, with 14 bases between. This CDR3 comprises 15 residues. From germline, CDR1 is MNHEY and CDR2 SVGAGI. The CDR3 sequence: CASSYLQGGHNEQFF. The DNA for the CDR3 is TGTGCCAGCAGTTATCTACAGGGTGGTCACAATGAGCAGTTCTTC.

The chain recombines TRBV24-1 with TRBJ2-1; D may be TRBD2 (6 bases). V dropped 11 bases and J dropped 4 bases, with 14 bases sitting between them. The CDR3 is made up of 13 amino acids. CDR1 is KGHDR, CDR2 SFDVKD, per germline. The CDR3 loop is CAIRLVHYNEQFF. The CDR3 bases are TGTGCCATCAGACTAGTGCATTACAATGAGCAGTTCTTC.

This chain links TRBV7-9 with TRBJ1-2, with no clear D. The CDR3 is 14 amino acids. Trimming took off 1 base at V and 4 bases at J, with 10 bases between the two ends. CDR1 SEHNR and CDR2 FQNEAQ come from the germline V gene (reference sequence). The DNA for the CDR3 is TGTGCCAGCAGCTTAGGGCAGAATAGCTATGGCTACACCTTC. This gives the protein CASSLGQNSYGYTF.

The chain couples TRBV21-1 to TRBJ2-3; the table's D call, TRBD2, has no DNA check behind it. TRBV21-1 is shown as a pseudogene. There are 11 residues in the CDR3. CDR3 residues: CASTPRDTQYF. In DNA form, the CDR3 reads TGTGCCAGCACCCCTAGGGATACGCAGTATTTT.

This clone was seen once. J is TRBJ2-7 and V is TRBV18; the D call may be TRBD1 or TRBD2 (5 bases each). This CDR3 spans 12 amino acids. CDR1 KGHSH and CDR2 LQKENI come from the germline V gene. Trimming stripped 6 bases from V and 6 bases from J, with 12 bases between. The CDR3 DNA reads as TGTGCCAGCTCCGTCCCCGGGGCCGAGCAGTACTTC. Translated, it gives CASSVPGAEQYF.

The chain is built from TRBV5-1 and TRBJ1-2; TRBD1 is a possible D gene (6 bases). Trimming left V 4 bases short and J 3 bases short, with 13 bases between. Per germline, CDR1 SGHRS and CDR2 YFSETQ. There are 14 residues in the CDR3. CDR3 bases: TGCGCCAGCAGCGTACAGGGTTACCACTATGGCTACACCTTC. Residues: CASSVQGYHYGYTF.

The CDR3 loop reads CASSFFDRYYGYTF. CDR3 DNA: TGTGCCAGCAGCTTCTTCGACAGATACTATGGCTACACCTTC. V gene TRBV28 combines with J gene TRBJ1-2; perhaps TRBD1 as D (5 bases). The CDR3 covers 14 residues. The germline gives CDR1 MDHEN, CDR2 SYDVKM. V was pared by 6 bases and J by 3 bases, with 14 bases between.

CDR3 amino acids: CASSFHTGGNYGYTF. In DNA form, the CDR3 reads TGTGCCAGCAGTTTCCATACAGGGGGCAACTATGGCTACACCTTC. This rearrangement joins TRBV28 to TRBJ1-2; 9 bases line up with TRBD1. The germline V gene encodes CDR1 MDHEN and CDR2 SYDVKM. Trimming at V came to 3 bases and at J to 2 bases, leaving 4 bases not matched to a gene. CDR3 length: 15 residues.

On this clone itself: At one end, the junction sequence differs from germline, possibly due to a read error. The chain couples TRBV7-9 to TRBJ2-7; 7 nucleotides agree with TRBD1. Germline V gene data show CDR1 as SEHNR and CDR2 as FQNEAQ (reference sequence). The CDR3 contains 12 residues. CDR3 sequence: CASSFGQAAFLF. CDR3 DNA sequence: TGTGCCAGCAGCTTTGGACAGGCCGCTTTCCTTTTC.

The chain is built from TRBV6-2 or TRBV6-3 and TRBJ2-1; D is ambiguous. The CDR3 runs 12 residues. The V end was cut by 2 bases, the J end by 8 bases, with 7 bases between. Per the germline V gene, CDR1 is MNHEY and CDR2 is SVGEGT. CDR3 DNA sequence: TGTGCCAGCAGTTACATGGGTCATGAGCAGTTCTTC. This sequence encodes CASSYMGHEQFF.

This chain links TRBV18 with TRBJ2-7; the match to TRBD2 covers 12 bases. Trimming at V came to 3 bases and at J to 5 bases, leaving 8 bases not matched to a gene. Germline CDR1 is KGHSH and CDR2 is LQKENI. The length of the CDR3 is 16 residues. CDR3 residues: CASSPLKASGRDEQYF. CDR3 in DNA: TGTGCCAGCTCACCCCTCAAGGCTAGCGGGAGGGACGAGCAGTACTTC.

The chain recombines TRBV27 with TRBJ1-1; D is perhaps TRBD1 (6 bases). The CDR3 length is 13 residues. V shed 6 bases and J shed 10 bases, with 18 bases lying between them. Germline-derived CDR1 and CDR2 are MNHEY and SMNVEV (reference sequence). Written as DNA, the CDR3 is TGTGCCAGCAGAGCGACCCAGGACAGTGGAGCTTTCTTT. The encoded protein is CASRATQDSGAFF.

The chain carries TRBV5-4 and TRBJ2-2; weak D call: TRBD2 (5 bases). V was cut by 4 bases and J by 9 bases, with 25 bases left in between. The germline V gene has CDR1 SGHNT and CDR2 YYREEE (reference sequence). The CDR3 length is 17 residues. The CDR3 is CASSPRRGEIPLWELFF. The CDR3 DNA is TGTGCCAGCAGCCCGCGTCGGGGTGAGATACCTCTATGGGAGCTGTTTTTT.

The rearrangement joins TRBV7-9 to TRBJ1-1, with D uncertain. The CDR3 sequence is 12 residues long. The ends were cut back, 1 base at V and 10 bases at J, with 10 bases in the middle. Germline CDR1 SEHNR, CDR2 FQNEAQ (reference sequence). The CDR3 sequence: CASSLENTRAFF. The CDR3 bases are TGTGCCAGCAGCTTAGAGAACACTCGAGCTTTCTTT. The full variable domain, in which reference TRBV7-9 and TRBJ1-1 provide the parts outside the CDR3, is DTGVSQNPRHKITKRGQNVTFRCDPISEHNRLYWYRQTLGQGPEFLTYFQNEAQLEKSRLLSDRFSAERPKGSFSTLEIQRTEQGDSAMYLCASSLENTRAFFGQGTRLTVV.

The rearrangement uses TRBV18 and TRBJ1-3, with a possible D match to TRBD1 (6 bases). Germline CDR1 and CDR2: KGHSH and LQKENI. There are 16 residues in the CDR3. V was shortened by 6 bases and J by 2 bases, with 17 bases between the two germline ends. The CDR3 region has the DNA TGTGCCAGCTCGTACAACAGGGAGAGTGCTGGAAACACCATATATTTT. This translates into CASSYNRESAGNTIYF.

The chain combines TRBV24-1 with TRBJ2-7, with 11 bases aligning to TRBD2. This CDR3 is 15 amino acids long. V was pared by 9 bases and J by 1 base, with 7 bases of the junction left unmatched. Germline V CDR1 and CDR2: KGHDR, SFDVKD. CDR3 protein: CATPTGTSGSYEQYF. The CDR3 bases are TGTGCCACCCCGACCGGGACTAGCGGATCCTACGAGCAGTACTTC.

The rearrangement links TRBV27 to TRBJ2-7; D not resolved. Deletions cut 4 bases from V and 5 bases from J, with 12 bases between. The CDR3 extends over 13 amino acids. Germline V gene sequence: CDR1 MNHEY, CDR2 SMNVEV (reference sequence). CDR3 nucleotides: TGTGCCAGCAGTTCTGGGCAGGTAGACGAGCAGTACTTC. It encodes CASSSGQVDEQYF.

This rearrangement joins TRBV24-1 to TRBJ1-4, with D maybe TRBD1 (5 bases). V lost 3 bases and J lost 3, with 13 bases in between. Germline values: CDR1 KGHDR, CDR2 SFDVKD. This CDR3 region has 16 residues. The CDR3 reads CATSDQRAGANEKLFF. In DNA, the CDR3 is TGTGCCACCAGTGATCAAAGGGCGGGGGCTAATGAAAAACTGTTTTTT.

This rearrangement joins TRBV11-2 to TRBJ2-5; 7 nucleotides align to TRBD2. The CDR3 has 14 amino acids. With V trimmed by 5 bases and J by 2 bases, 5 bases remained unmatched. The germline V gene has CDR1 SGHAT and CDR2 FQNNGV. The CDR3 coding sequence is TGTGCCAGCAGCCGCCGGACTAGACAAGAGACCCAGTACTTC. Amino acids: CASSRRTRQETQYF.

This clone was counted a single time. V is TRBV5-1 and J is TRBJ2-3; tentative D call: TRBD2 (6 bases). This CDR3 comprises 17 residues. Trimming stripped 1 base from V and 0 bases from J, with 15 bases between. Germline lookup yields CDR1 SGHRS and CDR2 YFSETQ. As DNA, the CDR3 is TGCGCCAGCAGCTTGCTTCTAGGGAGGACTAGCACAGATACGCAGTATTTT. Its translation: CASSLLLGRTSTDTQYF.

This rearrangement joins TRBV10-1 to TRBJ1-5, with 7 bases identical to TRBD1. Germline V CDR1 and CDR2: WNHNN, SYGVQD (reference sequence). The CDR3 runs 17 residues. V lost 10 bases to trimming and J lost 5 bases; unmatched junction nucleotides: 20. The CDR3 DNA reads as TGCGCCACCCCTACAGGGGCCCCAACTTCAAGCGATCAGCCCCAGCATTTT. It translates to CATPTGAPTSSDQPQHF.

V usage is TRBV20-1 and J usage is TRBJ2-3; 9 bases match TRBD2. With V trimmed by 3 bases and J by 3 bases, 7 bases remained unmatched. From germline, CDR1 is DFQATT and CDR2 SNEGSKA (reference sequence). The CDR3 sequence is 15 residues long. The CDR3 loop is CSASGIAGATDTQYF. DNA of the CDR3: TGCAGTGCTAGTGGAATAGCGGGAGCAACAGATACGCAGTATTTT.

The chain uses TRBV6-5 and TRBJ2-7; D not certain. CDR3 length: 14 amino acids. Between the trimmed V and J ends, which lost 3 bases and 6 bases, there was a span of 15 bases. Germline V gives CDR1 MNHEY, CDR2 SVGAGI. The CDR3 DNA reads as TGTGCCAGCAGTTATTCTGAGTTCGCCCCCGAGCAGTACTTC. Translating gives CASSYSEFAPEQYF.

This chain uses TRBV4-1 with TRBJ2-5; D could derive from TRBD1 or TRBD2 (6 bases each). The V end lost 4 bases, the J end lost 5 bases, and 14 bases lay between the germline ends. From germline, CDR1 is MGHRA and CDR2 YSYEKL. This CDR3 spans 14 amino acids. CDR3 region: CASSLRGVRETQYF. CDR3 DNA sequence: TGCGCCAGCAGCCTTAGGGGGGTCCGGGAGACCCAGTACTTC.

The CDR3 sequence is CSASDVSGTDTQYF. The DNA of the CDR3 is TGCAGTGCTAGTGATGTAAGCGGCACAGATACGCAGTATTTT. The chain combines TRBV20-1 with TRBJ2-3; no reliable D call. The CDR3 runs to 14 residues. Germline loops: CDR1 DFQATT, CDR2 SNEGSKA (reference sequence). V shed 3 bases and J shed 1 base, with 11 bases lying between them.

The CDR3 protein is CASSLRSEGTQPQHF. The DNA for the CDR3 is TGTGCCAGCAGCTTGCGGTCTGAGGGGACTCAGCCCCAGCATTTT. J is TRBJ1-5 and V is TRBV5-5; perhaps TRBD1 as D (5 bases). The V gene lost 1 base and the J gene lost 6 bases, with 14 bases spanning the gap. Germline V gene data show CDR1 as SGHKS and CDR2 as YYEKEE (reference sequence). The CDR3 totals 15 residues. Combining the CDR3 with reference TRBV5-5 and TRBJ1-5 gives the whole variable domain DAGVTQSPTHLIKTRGQQVTLRCSPISGHKSVSWYQQVLGQGPQFIFQYYEKEERGRGNFPDRFSARQFPNYSSELNVNALLLGDSALYLCASSLRSEGTQPQHFGDGTRLSIL.

The chain uses TRBV6-5 and TRBJ1-2, with a tentative D call TRBD1 (5 bases). Germline CDR1 reads MNHEY; CDR2 reads SVGAGI. Trimming removed 6 bases from V and 2 bases from J, with 7 bases in between. There are 12 residues in the CDR3. The CDR3 spells CASRGENYGYTF. The DNA of the CDR3 is TGTGCCAGCAGGGGGGAGAACTATGGCTACACCTTC.